These T cell receptor beta chains were read from a single sample in a study of T cells expressing NK-cell markers. No DNA is given; TCRdb re-called the 5' RACE reads and lists each CDR3 protein once. Recorded for this sample: some 450,000 distinct CDR3 sequences. The sequenced sample was blood T cells: a sorted CD56 or NKG2C T cell subset, CD4+ or CD8+ T cells, or bulk PBMC T cells (not recorded which). The origin of the receptors is a woman aged 18 to 75 in good health. The CDR3 runs from the conserved cysteine through the conserved F or W.

J,V,CDR3
TRBJ1-1,TRBV7-9,CASSLGVGQVTEAFF
TRBJ1-1,TRBV30,CARDTMNTEAFF
TRBJ1-4,TRBV19,CASSTPVGQGEKLFF
TRBJ2-6,TRBV18,CASSSTLRDTSGANVLTF
TRBJ1-5,TRBV12-3/TRBV12-4,CASRPDGGSNQPQHF
TRBJ1-1,TRBV5-1,CASSLAEGLNTEAFF
TRBJ1-6,TRBV7-9,CASSLVHPWPLHF
TRBJ2-7,TRBV12-3/TRBV12-4,CASTLGTSGSLSEQYF
TRBJ2-7,TRBV7-2,CASSSTEREPVYEQYF
TRBJ2-1,TRBV20-1,CSARGSGLDEQFF
TRBJ2-7,TRBV2,CASTPGTSYEQYF
TRBJ2-5,TRBV10-3,CAISDVGVRQPPQETQYF
TRBJ2-1,TRBV20-1,CSARDLVAEQFF
TRBJ2-6,TRBV11-2,CASSLGLRGSSGANVLTF
TRBJ1-2,TRBV18,CASSGQVHGYTF
TRBJ2-7,TRBV11-1,CASSYGQGGSYEQYF
TRBJ2-7,TRBV20-1,CSARSDRTYEQYF